The sequence of this T cell receptor beta chain was determined in a study of early T cells in non-severe SARS-CoV-2 infection (dated by TCRdb to the early 2020s). Turning to the overall study: Because TCR sequencing was done on bulk RNA from unsorted whole blood, the alpha and beta chains could not be paired. Paper-wide results and their limitations: VDJdb matching was skewed toward anti-spike CD8 responses and likely underestimated virus-specific expansions, missing private and CD4 specificities.

The study was a case-control design nested within a healthcare worker cohort in London, UK, with weekly nasopharyngeal swab PCR tests and blood sampling. Healthcare workers were recruited between 23 and 31 March 2020, during the week of the UK lockdown, and were followed weekly for up to about 16 weeks. The library relied on 5' RACE. Sequencing took place on a NextSeq 500. To correct for sequencing error and PCR bias, the TCR library protocol tagged individual cDNA molecules with unique molecular identifiers. Both TCR alpha and beta chains were sequenced, and tight co-correlation was observed between alpha and beta sequence abundances in each sample. On the authors' methods: Decombinator V4 was used to annotate the V gene, J gene and CDR3 of the TCR sequences. TCRs were defined as expanded if a significant change between any two time points was detected under a Poisson model with p below 0.0001. TCR abundances were normalised to the total number of TCRs sequenced per sample and expressed as counts per million. VDJdb, accessed 1 November 2021, was searched for CMV, EBV and SARS-CoV-2 annotated TCRs, excluding TCRs annotated for multiple antigens. The raw public data were reprocessed by TCRdb itself: fastp quality trimming at Q25, MiXCR clonotype calling, in-frame beta chains only. Entries are consolidated by CDR3 protein sequence, retaining the most common genes and DNA. The V and J calls were not made by the authors but by TCRdb's processing. The sample data list roughly 53,000 distinct CDR3 sequences, and 8.5% to 10% of these were observed just once. The ten largest clones capture more than 3% of the sample.

A remark on this clonotype: The clone's antigen remains unknown. No base quality information exists; no much larger clone differs at one position.

The sequence was collected from an adult who was a healthcare worker with PCR-confirmed SARS-CoV-2 infection or an uninfected control (not recorded which). Sequencing was performed on whole blood, taken at baseline.

The CDR3 corresponds to CASGAGKPQHF. The DNA sequence follows: TGTGCCAGTGGCGCCGGGAAGCCCCAGCATTTT. Recombination linked TRBV19 to TRBJ1-5, with no D gene named confidently. The CDR3 spans 11 residues, from the cysteine through the phenylalanine. Only the CDR3 DNA stays, 33 bases, in frame from base 1. Sequences LNHDA (CDR1) and SQIVND (CDR2) are obtained from the germline V gene (reference sequence). Trimming at the junction amounts to 8 bases on V and 8 bases on J, and the germline ends lie 10 bases apart.